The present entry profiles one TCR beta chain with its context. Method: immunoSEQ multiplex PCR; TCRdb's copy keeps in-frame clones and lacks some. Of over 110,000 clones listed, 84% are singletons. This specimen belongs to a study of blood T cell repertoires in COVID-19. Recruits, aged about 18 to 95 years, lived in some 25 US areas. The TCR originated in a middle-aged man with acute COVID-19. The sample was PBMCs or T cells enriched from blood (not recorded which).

CDR3 sequence: CASSLSWSVGMRGANVLTF. In nucleotides, the CDR3 is TGTGCCAGCAGTTTATCGTGGAGCGTCGGGATGCGTGGGGCCAACGTCCTGACTTTC. The chain joins TRBV27 to TRBJ2-6, with D perhaps matching TRBD2 (5 bases). The CDR3 loop spans 19 amino acids. The V gene's germline CDR1 is MNHEY and CDR2 SMNVEV (reference sequence). V was shortened by 0 bases and J by 3 bases, with 18 bases between the two germline ends.